This T cell receptor (beta chain) was recorded in a study of T-cell memory formation after mild COVID-19. Whole-study context: Largely, TCR clusters stayed within a single donor.

The authors produced TCR alpha and TCR beta cDNA libraries with sample barcodes and UMIs by 5'RACE using constant-segment primers. TCRdb independently ran MiXCR on the 5' RACE reads; one entry per CDR3 protein. This table has 180,000 or so distinct CDR3 sequences, approximately 10% appearing once. Germline CDR1 DFQATT, CDR2 SNEGSKA (reference sequence). This CDR3 has 13 amino acids. V was pared by 3 bases and J by 4 bases, with 12 bases between. Study results and limitations: Day 15 to 85 contractors were CD4/CD8 balanced; later expanders leaned CD4+. Second-wave clones with a day 37 peak had unconfirmed SARS-CoV-2 specificity.

With respect to this clonotype: Its cognate antigen is unknown.

J is TRBJ2-5 and V is TRBV20-1, with D hard to call. The sequence derives from a man between 18 and 29 years old who had mild COVID-19 (a few samples of this study predate the infection). Cell type and time point are not known. Sequencing was done on a sample of PBMCs or a T cell subset sorted from them (not recorded which). The CDR3 DNA reads as TGCAGTGCTAGTTCTCTAGGTCCAGAGACCCAGTACTTC. This translates into CSASSLGPETQYF.